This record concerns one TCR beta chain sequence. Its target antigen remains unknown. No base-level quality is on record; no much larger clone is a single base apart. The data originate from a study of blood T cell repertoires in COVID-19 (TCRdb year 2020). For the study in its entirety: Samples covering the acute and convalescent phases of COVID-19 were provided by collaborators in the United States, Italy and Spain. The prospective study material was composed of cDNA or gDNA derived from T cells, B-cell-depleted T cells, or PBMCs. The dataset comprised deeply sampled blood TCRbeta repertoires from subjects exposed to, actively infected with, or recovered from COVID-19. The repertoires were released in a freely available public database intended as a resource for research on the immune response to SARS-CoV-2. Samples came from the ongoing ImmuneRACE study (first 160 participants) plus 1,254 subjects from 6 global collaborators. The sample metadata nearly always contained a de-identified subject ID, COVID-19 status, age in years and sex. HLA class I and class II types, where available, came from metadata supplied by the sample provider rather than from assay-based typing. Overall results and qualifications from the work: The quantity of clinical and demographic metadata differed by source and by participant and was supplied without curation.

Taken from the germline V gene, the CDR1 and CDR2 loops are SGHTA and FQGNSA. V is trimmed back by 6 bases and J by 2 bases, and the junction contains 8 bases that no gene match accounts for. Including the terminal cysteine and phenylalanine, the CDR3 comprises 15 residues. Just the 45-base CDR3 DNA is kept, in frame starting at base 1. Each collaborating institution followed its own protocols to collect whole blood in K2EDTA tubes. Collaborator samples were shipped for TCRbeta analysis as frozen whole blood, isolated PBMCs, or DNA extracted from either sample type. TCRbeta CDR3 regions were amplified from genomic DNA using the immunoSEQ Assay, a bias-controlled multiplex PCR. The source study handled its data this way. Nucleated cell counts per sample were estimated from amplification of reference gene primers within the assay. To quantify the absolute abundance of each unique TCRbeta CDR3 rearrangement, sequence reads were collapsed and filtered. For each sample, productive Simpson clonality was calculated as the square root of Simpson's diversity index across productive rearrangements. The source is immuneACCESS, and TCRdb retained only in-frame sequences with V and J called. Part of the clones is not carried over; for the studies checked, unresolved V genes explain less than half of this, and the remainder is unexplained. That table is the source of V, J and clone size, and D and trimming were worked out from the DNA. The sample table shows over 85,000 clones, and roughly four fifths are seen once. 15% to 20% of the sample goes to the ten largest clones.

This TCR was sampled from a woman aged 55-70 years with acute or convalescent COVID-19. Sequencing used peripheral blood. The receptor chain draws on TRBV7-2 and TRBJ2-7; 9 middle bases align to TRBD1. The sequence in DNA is TGTGCCAGCAGACGGGCGGGACAGGGCACCTACGAGCAGTACTTC. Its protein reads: CASRRAGQGTYEQYF.